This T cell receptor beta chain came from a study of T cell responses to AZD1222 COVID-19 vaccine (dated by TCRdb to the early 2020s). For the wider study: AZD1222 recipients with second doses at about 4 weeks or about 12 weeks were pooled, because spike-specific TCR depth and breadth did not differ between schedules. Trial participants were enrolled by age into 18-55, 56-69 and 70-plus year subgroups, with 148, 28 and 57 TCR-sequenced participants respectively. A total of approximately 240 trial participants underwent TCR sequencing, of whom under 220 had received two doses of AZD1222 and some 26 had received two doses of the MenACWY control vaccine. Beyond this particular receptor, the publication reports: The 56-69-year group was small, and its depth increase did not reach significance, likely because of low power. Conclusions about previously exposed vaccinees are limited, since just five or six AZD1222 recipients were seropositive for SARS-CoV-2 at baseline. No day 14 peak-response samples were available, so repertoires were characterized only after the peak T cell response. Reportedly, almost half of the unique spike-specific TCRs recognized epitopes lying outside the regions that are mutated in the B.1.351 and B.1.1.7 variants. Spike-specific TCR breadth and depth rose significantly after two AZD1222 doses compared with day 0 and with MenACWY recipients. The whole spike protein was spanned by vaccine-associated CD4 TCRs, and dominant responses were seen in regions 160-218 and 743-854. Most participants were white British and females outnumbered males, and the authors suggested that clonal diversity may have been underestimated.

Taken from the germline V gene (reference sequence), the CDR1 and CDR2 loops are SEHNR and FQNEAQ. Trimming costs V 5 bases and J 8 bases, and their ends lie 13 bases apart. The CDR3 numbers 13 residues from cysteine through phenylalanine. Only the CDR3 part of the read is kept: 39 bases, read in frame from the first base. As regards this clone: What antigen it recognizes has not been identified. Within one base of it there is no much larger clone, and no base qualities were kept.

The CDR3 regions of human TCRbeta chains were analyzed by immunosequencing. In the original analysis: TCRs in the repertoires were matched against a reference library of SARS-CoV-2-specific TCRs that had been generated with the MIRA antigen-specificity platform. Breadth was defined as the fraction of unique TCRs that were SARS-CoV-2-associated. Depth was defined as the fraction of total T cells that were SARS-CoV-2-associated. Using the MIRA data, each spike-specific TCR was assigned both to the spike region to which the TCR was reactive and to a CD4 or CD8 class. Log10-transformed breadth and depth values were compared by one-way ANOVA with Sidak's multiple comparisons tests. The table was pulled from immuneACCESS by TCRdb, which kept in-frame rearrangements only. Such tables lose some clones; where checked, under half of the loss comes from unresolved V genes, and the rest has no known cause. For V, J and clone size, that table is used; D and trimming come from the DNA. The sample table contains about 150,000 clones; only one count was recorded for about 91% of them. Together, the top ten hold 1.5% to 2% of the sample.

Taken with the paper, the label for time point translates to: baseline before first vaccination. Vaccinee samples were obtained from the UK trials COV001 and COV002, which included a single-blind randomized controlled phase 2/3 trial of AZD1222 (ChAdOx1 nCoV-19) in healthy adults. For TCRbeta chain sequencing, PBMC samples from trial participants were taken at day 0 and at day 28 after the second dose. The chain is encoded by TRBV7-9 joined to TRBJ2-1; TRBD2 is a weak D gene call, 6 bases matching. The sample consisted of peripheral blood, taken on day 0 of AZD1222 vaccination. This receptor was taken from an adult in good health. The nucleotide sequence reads TGTGCCAGCAGCCTTGAGCCTAGCGATGAGCAGTTCTTC. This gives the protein CASSLEPSDEQFF.